This TCR beta chain was retrieved from a study of T-cell memory formation after mild COVID-19. On this clonotype itself: Its antigen is still unknown.

Study conclusions and caveats: Day 15 to 85 contractors were CD4/CD8 balanced; later expanders leaned CD4+. Among contracting clones, CD4+ were mainly CM/EM and CD8+ enriched in EMRA.

5'RACE with constant-segment primers yielded barcoded, UMI-tagged TCR alpha and TCR beta cDNA libraries. TCRdb redid the calling of the 5' RACE reads with MiXCR, one entry per CDR3 protein. In the table there are about 340,000 distinct CDR3 sequences, 20% to 25% of which are singletons. The CDR3 spans 15 residues. The V gene's germline CDR1 is MNHNY and CDR2 SVGAGI (reference sequence). V lost 2 bases, J lost 2 bases, and 12 bases lay in between. The sequencing input was PBMCs or a T cell subset sorted from them (not recorded which). The TCR was taken from a man between 18 and 35 years old who had mild COVID-19 (a few samples of this study predate the infection). Cell type and time point are not known. The chain employs TRBV6-6 and TRBJ1-1; tentative D call: TRBD1 (5 bases). CDR3 DNA sequence: TGTGCCAGCAGTTACGCAGGGCTCCTCAACACTGAAGCTTTCTTT. As protein: CASSYAGLLNTEAFF.